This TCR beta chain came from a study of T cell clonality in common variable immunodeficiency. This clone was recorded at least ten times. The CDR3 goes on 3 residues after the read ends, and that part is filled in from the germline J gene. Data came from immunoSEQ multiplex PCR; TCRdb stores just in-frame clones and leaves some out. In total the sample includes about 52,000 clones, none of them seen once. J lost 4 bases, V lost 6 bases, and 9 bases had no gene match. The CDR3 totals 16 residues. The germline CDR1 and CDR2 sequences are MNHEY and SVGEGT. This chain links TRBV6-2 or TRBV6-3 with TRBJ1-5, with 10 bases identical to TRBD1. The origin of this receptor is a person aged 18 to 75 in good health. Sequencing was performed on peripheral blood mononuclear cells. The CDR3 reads CASSYDRGQGNQPQHF. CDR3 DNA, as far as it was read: TGTGCCAGCAGCTACGACAGGGGGCAGGGGAATCAGCCC.